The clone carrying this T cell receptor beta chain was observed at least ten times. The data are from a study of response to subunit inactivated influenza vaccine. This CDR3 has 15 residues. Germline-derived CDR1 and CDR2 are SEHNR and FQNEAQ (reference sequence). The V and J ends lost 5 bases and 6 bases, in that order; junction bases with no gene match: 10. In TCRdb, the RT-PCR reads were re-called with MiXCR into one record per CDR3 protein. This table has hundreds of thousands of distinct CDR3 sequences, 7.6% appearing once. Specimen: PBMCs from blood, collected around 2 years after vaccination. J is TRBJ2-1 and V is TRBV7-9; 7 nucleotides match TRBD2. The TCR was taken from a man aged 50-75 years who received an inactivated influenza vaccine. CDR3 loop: CASSTLAGVFNEQFF. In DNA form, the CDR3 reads TGTGCCAGCAGCACTTTAGCGGGTGTGTTCAATGAGCAGTTCTTC.